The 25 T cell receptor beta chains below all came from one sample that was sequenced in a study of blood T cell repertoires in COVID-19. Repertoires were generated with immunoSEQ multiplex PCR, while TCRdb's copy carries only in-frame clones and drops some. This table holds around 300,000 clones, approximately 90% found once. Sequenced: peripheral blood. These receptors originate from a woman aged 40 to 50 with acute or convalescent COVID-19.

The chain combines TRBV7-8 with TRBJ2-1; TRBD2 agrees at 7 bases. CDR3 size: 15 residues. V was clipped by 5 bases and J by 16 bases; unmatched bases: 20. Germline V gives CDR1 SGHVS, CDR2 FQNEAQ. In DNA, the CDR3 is TGTGCCAGCAGCGGAAGTCGGGGGGACCCCCGTTGGGCTTTCTTC. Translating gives CASSGSRGDPRWAFF. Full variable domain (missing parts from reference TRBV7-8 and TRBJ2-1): GAGVSQSPRYKVAKRGQDVALRCDPISGHVSLFWYQQALGQGPEFLTYFQNEAQLDKSGLPSDRFFAERPEGSVSTLKIQRTQQEDSAVYLCASSGSRGDPRWAFFGPGTRLTVL.

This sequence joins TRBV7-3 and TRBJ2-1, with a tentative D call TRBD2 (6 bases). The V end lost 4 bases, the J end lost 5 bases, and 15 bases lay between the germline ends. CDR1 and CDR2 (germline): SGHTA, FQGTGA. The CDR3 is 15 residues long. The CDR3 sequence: CASSSSPGLNNEQFF. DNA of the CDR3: TGTGCCAGCAGCTCCTCCCCCGGACTAAACAATGAGCAGTTCTTC.

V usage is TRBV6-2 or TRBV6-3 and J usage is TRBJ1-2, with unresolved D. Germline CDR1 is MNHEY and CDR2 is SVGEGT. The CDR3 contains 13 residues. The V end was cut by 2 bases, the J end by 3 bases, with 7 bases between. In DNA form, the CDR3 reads TGTGCCAGCAGTTACGATCCAGACTATGGCTACACCTTC. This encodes CASSYDPDYGYTF.

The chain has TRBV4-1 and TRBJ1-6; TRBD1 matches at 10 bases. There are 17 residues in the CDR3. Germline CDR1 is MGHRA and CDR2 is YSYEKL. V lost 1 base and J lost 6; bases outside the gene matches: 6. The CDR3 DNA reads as TGCGCCAGCAGCCAAGCCGGGACAGGGGTTCGTAATTCACCCCTCCACTTT. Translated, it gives CASSQAGTGVRNSPLHF.

The CDR3 DNA reads as TGTGCCAGCAGTGACTCGGGACAGGGGGCAGTCACTGAAGCTTTCTTT. This gives the protein CASSDSGQGAVTEAFF. This chain uses TRBV6-4 with TRBJ1-1, with 12 bases aligning to TRBD1. V shed 0 bases and J 4 bases; nucleotides not matched to a gene: 3. There are 16 residues in the CDR3. Per the germline V gene, CDR1 is MRHNA and CDR2 is SNTAGT.

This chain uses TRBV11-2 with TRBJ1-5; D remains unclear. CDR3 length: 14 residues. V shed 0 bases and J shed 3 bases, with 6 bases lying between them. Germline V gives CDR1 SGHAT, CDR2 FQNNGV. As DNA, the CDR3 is TGTGCCAGCAGCTTAGAACGGTACAATCAGCCCCAGCATTTT. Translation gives CASSLERYNQPQHF.

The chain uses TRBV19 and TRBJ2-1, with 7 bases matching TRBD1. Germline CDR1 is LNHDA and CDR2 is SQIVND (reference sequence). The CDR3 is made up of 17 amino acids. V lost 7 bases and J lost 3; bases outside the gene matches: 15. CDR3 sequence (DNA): TGTGCCAGTAATCTGGAAATAGGGACAGTCGGCTACAATGAGCAGTTCTTC. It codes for CASNLEIGTVGYNEQFF.

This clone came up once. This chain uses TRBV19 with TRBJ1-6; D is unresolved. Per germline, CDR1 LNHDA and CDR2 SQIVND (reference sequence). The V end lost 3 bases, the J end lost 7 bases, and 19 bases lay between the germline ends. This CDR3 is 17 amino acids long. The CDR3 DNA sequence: TGTGCCAGTAGTATTCTAGGTCGTCGGACGGGGAATTCACCCCTCCACTTT. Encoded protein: CASSILGRRTGNSPLHF.

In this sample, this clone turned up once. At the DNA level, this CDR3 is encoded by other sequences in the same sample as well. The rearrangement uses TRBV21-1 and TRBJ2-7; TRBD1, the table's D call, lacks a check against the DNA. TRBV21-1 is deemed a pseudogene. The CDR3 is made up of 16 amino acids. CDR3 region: CASSNKGGSGRYEQYV. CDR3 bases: TGTGCCAGCAGCAACAAAGGCGGCTCAGGGCGCTACGAGCAGTACGTC.

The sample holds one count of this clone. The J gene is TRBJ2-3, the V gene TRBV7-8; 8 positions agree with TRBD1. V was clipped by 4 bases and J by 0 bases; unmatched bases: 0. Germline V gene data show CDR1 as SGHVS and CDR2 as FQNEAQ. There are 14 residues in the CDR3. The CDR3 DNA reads TGTGCCAGCAGCTGGGACAGGAGCACAGATACGCAGTATTTT. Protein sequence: CASSWDRSTDTQYF.

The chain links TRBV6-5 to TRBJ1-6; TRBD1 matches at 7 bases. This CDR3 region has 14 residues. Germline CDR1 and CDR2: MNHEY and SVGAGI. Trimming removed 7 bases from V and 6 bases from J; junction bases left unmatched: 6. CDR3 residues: CASIHRGANSPLHF. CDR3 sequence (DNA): TGTGCCAGCATTCACAGGGGAGCTAATTCACCCCTCCACTTT.

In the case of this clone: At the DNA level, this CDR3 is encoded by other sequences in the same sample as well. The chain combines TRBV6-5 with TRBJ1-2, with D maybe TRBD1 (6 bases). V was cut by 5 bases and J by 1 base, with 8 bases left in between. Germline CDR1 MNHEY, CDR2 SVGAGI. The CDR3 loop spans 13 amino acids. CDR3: CASSPRGNYGYTF. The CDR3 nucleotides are TGTGCCAGCAGTCCCAGGGGTAACTATGGCTACACCTTC.

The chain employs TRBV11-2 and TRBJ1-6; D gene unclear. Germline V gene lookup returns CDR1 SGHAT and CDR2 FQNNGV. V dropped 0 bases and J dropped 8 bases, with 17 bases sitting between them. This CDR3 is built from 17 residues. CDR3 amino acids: CASSLDPDTPLHSPLHF. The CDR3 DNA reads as TGTGCCAGCAGCTTAGATCCCGATACACCTCTTCATTCACCCCTCCACTTT.

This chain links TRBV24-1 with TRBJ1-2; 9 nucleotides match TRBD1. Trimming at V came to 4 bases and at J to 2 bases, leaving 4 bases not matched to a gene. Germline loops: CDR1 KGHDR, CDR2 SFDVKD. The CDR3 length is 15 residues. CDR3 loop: CATSERGTGNYGYTF. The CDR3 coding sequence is TGTGCCACCAGTGAACGCGGGACAGGGAACTATGGCTACACCTTC.

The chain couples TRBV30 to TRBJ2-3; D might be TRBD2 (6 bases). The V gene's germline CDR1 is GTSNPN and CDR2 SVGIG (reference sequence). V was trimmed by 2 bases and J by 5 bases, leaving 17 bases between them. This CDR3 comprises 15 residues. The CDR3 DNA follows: TGTGCCTGGAGTATCACCGGACTATTTAGAGATACGCAGTATTTT. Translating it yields CAWSITGLFRDTQYF.

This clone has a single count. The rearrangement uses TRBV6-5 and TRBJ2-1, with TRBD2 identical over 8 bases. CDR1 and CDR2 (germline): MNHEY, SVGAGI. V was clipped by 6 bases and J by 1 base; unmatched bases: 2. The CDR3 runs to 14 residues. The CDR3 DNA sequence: TGTGCCAGCAGCGGGGGGGCTTCCTACAATGAGCAGTTCTTC. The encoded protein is CASSGGASYNEQFF.

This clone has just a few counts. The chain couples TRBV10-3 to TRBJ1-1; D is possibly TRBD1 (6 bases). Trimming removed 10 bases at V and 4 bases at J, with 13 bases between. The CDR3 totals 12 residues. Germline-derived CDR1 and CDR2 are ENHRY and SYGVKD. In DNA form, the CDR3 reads TGTGCCACTGAGGGGGGGGGCACTGAAGCTTTCTTT. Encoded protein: CATEGGGTEAFF.

This CDR3 reads CAWLGLAGTGELFF. Written as DNA, the CDR3 is TGTGCCTGGTTGGGACTAGCGGGGACCGGGGAGCTGTTTTTT. The V gene is TRBV30, the J gene TRBJ2-2, with 13 nucleotides matching TRBD2. With V trimmed by 5 bases and J by 5 bases, 2 bases remained unmatched. CDR3 length equals 14 residues. Per germline, CDR1 GTSNPN and CDR2 SVGIG (reference sequence).

The CDR3 spells CASSRQGGYNQPQHF. The CDR3 region has the DNA TGTGCCAGTAGCCGACAGGGAGGTTACAATCAGCCCCAGCATTTT. The rearrangement uses TRBV19 and TRBJ1-5; the match to TRBD1 covers 7 bases. The germline CDR1 and CDR2 sequences are LNHDA and SQIVND (reference sequence). Trimming removed 6 bases from V and 3 bases from J; junction bases left unmatched: 8. The CDR3 runs 15 residues.

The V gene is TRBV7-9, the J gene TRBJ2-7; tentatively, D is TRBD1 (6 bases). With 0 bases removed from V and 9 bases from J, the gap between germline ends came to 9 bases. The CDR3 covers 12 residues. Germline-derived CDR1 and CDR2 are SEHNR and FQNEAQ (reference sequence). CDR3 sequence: CASSLAVGGQYV. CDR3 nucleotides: TGTGCCAGCAGCTTAGCTGTAGGGGGGCAGTACGTC.

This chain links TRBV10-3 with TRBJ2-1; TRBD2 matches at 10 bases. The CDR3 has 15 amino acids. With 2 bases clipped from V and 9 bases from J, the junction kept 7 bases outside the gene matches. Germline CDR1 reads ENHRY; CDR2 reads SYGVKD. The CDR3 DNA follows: TGTGCCATCAGTGAGCAGCGGGGGGGCAGGAGTGAGCAGTTCTTC. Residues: CAISEQRGGRSEQFF.

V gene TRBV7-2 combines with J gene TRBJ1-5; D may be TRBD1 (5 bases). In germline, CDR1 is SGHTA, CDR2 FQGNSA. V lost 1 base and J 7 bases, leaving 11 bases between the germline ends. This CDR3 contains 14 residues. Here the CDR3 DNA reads TGTGCCAGCAGCTTAGAGATGGGGCAGCAGCCCCAGCATTTT. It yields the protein CASSLEMGQQPQHF. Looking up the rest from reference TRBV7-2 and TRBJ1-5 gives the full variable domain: GAGVSQSPSNKVTEKGKDVELRCDPISGHTALYWYRQSLGQGLEFLIYFQGNSAPDKSGLPSDRFSAERTGGSVSTLTIQRTQQEDSAVYLCASSLEMGQQPQHFGDGTRLSIL.

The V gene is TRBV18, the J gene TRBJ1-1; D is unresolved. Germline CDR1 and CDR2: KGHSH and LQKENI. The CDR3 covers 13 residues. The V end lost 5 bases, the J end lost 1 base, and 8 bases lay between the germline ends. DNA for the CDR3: TGTGCCAGCTCAGTCGGGGAGAACACTGAAGCTTTCTTT. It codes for CASSVGENTEAFF. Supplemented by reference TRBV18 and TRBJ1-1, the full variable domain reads NAGVMQNPRHLVRRRGQEARLRCSPMKGHSHVYWYRQLPEEGLKFMVYLQKENIIDESGMPKERFSAEFPKEGPSILRIQQVVRGDSAAYFCASSVGENTEAFFGQGTRLTVV.

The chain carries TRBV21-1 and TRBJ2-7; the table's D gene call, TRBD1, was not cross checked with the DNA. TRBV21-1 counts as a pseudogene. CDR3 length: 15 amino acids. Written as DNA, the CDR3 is TGTGCCAGCATCTTTGATCAGGGGGCGAAGTACGAGCAGTACGTC. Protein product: CASIFDQGAKYEQYV.

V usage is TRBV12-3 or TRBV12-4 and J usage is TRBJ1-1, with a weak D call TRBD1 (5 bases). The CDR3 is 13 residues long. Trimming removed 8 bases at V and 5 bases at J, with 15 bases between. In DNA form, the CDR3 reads TGTGCCAGCGGGCAGGGAGGGCGGACTGAAGCTTTCTTT. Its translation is CASGQGGRTEAFF.